Listed here are 14 T cell receptor beta chains from one sample, sequenced in a study of response to subunit inactivated influenza vaccine. TCRdb fed the RT-PCR reads into MiXCR, producing one record per CDR3 protein. The table has hundreds of thousands of distinct CDR3 sequences, 14% seen once; the top ten hold less than 9%. This sample comprised PBMCs from blood, obtained around 15 days before vaccination. Source of these receptors: a man in his fifties who received an inactivated influenza vaccine.

This clonotype has only a few counts. The chain has TRBV4-3 and TRBJ1-4; TRBD1 matches at 12 bases. Germline CDR1 and CDR2: LGHNA and YSLEER. The V and J ends lost 4 bases and 8 bases, in that order; junction bases with no gene match: 8. CDR3 length: 16 amino acids. CDR3 in amino acids: CASSLLSGTGGEKLFF. The CDR3 nucleotides are TGCGCCAGCAGCCTCCTATCGGGGACAGGGGGCGAAAAACTGTTTTTT.

The chain carries TRBV9 and TRBJ2-1, with a tentative D call TRBD2 (5 bases). Germline lookup yields CDR1 SGDLS and CDR2 YYNGEE. The CDR3 covers 13 residues. V lost 0 bases and J lost 8, with 9 bases in between. The CDR3: CASSVVSRDEQFF. The CDR3 DNA reads as TGTGCCAGCAGCGTAGTATCGAGGGATGAGCAGTTCTTC.

This clonotype was detected only a few times. The chain links TRBV4-2 to TRBJ2-7; 10 bases match TRBD1. Germline V gene sequence: CDR1 LGHNA, CDR2 YNFKEQ. The CDR3 has 15 residues. Germline trimming cut 5 bases from V and 5 bases from J; bases unmatched to any gene: 9. In DNA form, the CDR3 reads TGTGCCAGCAGCGTCGGGACAGGGGCTCACAACGAGCAGTACTTC. Its translation: CASSVGTGAHNEQYF.

This clonotype was observed a few times. The CDR3 DNA reads as TGCAGTGCTAGATCATCCGGGACAGGGAACTCCTACGAGCAGTACTTC. Translated, it gives CSARSSGTGNSYEQYF. This chain links TRBV20-1 with TRBJ2-7; the match to TRBD1 covers 9 bases. This CDR3 spans 16 amino acids. V was clipped by 2 bases and J by 0 bases; unmatched bases: 8. Germline V lookup: CDR1 DFQATT, CDR2 SNEGSKA (reference sequence).

This rearrangement joins TRBV28 to TRBJ2-2; 9 bases match TRBD2. CDR3 size: 13 residues. Germline trimming cut 10 bases from V and 5 bases from J; bases unmatched to any gene: 5. Looked up from germline, CDR1 is MDHEN and CDR2 is SYDVKM. CDR3 nucleotides: TGTGCCACCGCGGGGGGGTGGACCGGGGAGCTGTTTTTT. Translated, it gives CATAGGWTGELFF.

This clonotype was picked up many times. The J gene is TRBJ1-5, the V gene TRBV24-1, with a tentative D call TRBD1 (6 bases). From germline, CDR1 is KGHDR and CDR2 SFDVKD. This CDR3 spans 13 amino acids. Trimming removed 0 bases from V and 12 bases from J, with 11 bases in between. In nucleotides, the CDR3 is TGTGCCACCAGTGATTTGCAAGGGGGGATCCAGCATTTT. Protein: CATSDLQGGIQHF.

This chain connects TRBV19 to TRBJ2-5; D ambiguous. V was clipped by 3 bases and J by 5 bases, with 19 bases between them. Per germline, CDR1 LNHDA and CDR2 SQIVND (reference sequence). The CDR3 has 16 amino acids. The CDR3 DNA follows: TGTGCCAGTAGTATGGGGTACGATCACCTTGGGGAGACCCAGTACTTC. Translated, it gives CASSMGYDHLGETQYF.

The chain has TRBV12-3 or TRBV12-4 and TRBJ2-7; the match to TRBD1 covers 10 bases. With V trimmed by 6 bases and J by 9 bases, 17 bases remained unmatched. The CDR3 spans 16 residues. CDR3 nucleotide sequence: TGTGCCAGCAGACCCACCGGAGGGACAGGGGTGGAGGGGCAGTACTTC. This sequence encodes CASRPTGGTGVEGQYF.

The chain recombines TRBV2 with TRBJ1-2; D is perhaps TRBD1 (6 bases). The CDR3 has 16 residues. Germline V CDR1 and CDR2: SNHLY, FYNNEI. The ends were cut back, 0 bases at V and 0 bases at J, with 11 bases in the middle. The CDR3 spells CASSEASRTANYGYTF. The CDR3, as DNA: TGTGCCAGCAGTGAAGCTTCGAGGACAGCTAACTATGGCTACACCTTC. Full variable domain (remainder filled in from reference TRBV2 and TRBJ1-2): EPEVTQTPSHQVTQMGQEVILRCVPISNHLYFYWYRQILGQKVEFLVSFYNNEISEKSEIFDDQFSVERPDGSNFTLKIRSTKLEDSAMYFCASSEASRTANYGYTFGSGTRLTVV.

The J gene is TRBJ1-1, the V gene TRBV20-1; 7 bases agree with TRBD1. Germline V CDR1 and CDR2: DFQATT, SNEGSKA (reference sequence). J gave up 4 bases and V 6 bases, and 17 bases lay outside the gene matches. The CDR3 is 16 amino acids. CDR3 coding DNA: TGCAGTGCCCCCACCGCCCGAGCGGCAGGGGGCACTGAAGCTTTCTTT. Translation gives CSAPTARAAGGTEAFF.

In this sample, this clonotype turned up many times. The rearrangement links TRBV20-1 to TRBJ2-1, with D possibly being TRBD2 (6 bases). Germline V CDR1 and CDR2: DFQATT, SNEGSKA (reference sequence). The CDR3 is made up of 12 amino acids. Trimming took 0 bases from V and 7 from J, leaving 7 bases between them. CDR3 region: CSARDRGNEQFF. For the CDR3, the DNA is TGCAGTGCTAGAGATCGGGGGAATGAGCAGTTCTTC.

This clonotype was seen a few times. The chain uses TRBV10-3 and TRBJ2-7; D not certain. The CDR3 is 13 residues long. Germline V CDR1 and CDR2: ENHRY, SYGVKD. Between the trimmed V and J ends, which lost 6 bases and 3 bases, there was a span of 12 bases. Here the CDR3 reads CAIRPATNYEQYF. CDR3 DNA: TGTGCCATCAGGCCCGCGACCAACTACGAGCAGTACTTC.

This clonotype was picked up a small number of times. The genes are TRBV20-1 and TRBJ2-5; D tentatively reads TRBD1 or TRBD2 (5 bases each). Trimming shortened V by 6 bases and J by 4 bases, and 15 bases separated the two germline ends. From germline, CDR1 is DFQATT and CDR2 SNEGSKA (reference sequence). CDR3 length: 13 residues. CDR3 DNA sequence: TGCAGTGCCGCCCCCAGGGCGGGAGAGACCCAGTACTTC. Protein product: CSAAPRAGETQYF.

The chain links TRBV20-1 to TRBJ1-1; D call uncertain. Germline CDR1 and CDR2: DFQATT and SNEGSKA (reference sequence). V lost 0 bases, J lost 2 bases, and 7 bases lay in between. CDR3 length: 13 residues. The CDR3 bases are TGCAGTGCTAGAGATGTTCTTAACACTGAAGCTTTCTTT. Protein: CSARDVLNTEAFF.